Listed below are T cell receptor beta chains from one sample, sequenced in a study of blood T cell repertoires in COVID-19. Only in-frame clones appear in the TCRdb table, and some are missing; sequencing was by immunoSEQ multiplex PCR. The profile shows 100,000 to 150,000 clones, around 85% of them singletons. The source material was peripheral blood. The receptors originated from a woman aged 45 to 65 with acute or convalescent COVID-19. The CDR3 runs from the conserved cysteine through the conserved F or W. A D gene is named only where the DNA matches it firmly. The listing skips clone size in some rows; elsewhere it reads once, few, many or a size class.

D gene	V gene	J gene	clone size	CDR3 protein	CDR3 DNA
TRBD1	TRBV19	TRBJ1-2	-	CASSTGQGSYGYTF	TGTGCCAGTAGTACCGGACAGGGAAGCTATGGCTACACCTTC
TRBD1	TRBV23-1	TRBJ1-1	-	CASSQFFTGGSGTEAFF	TGCGCCAGCAGTCAATTCTTCACAGGGGGCAGTGGCACTGAAGCTTTCTTT
TRBD1	TRBV2	TRBJ2-2	once	CASRFSTGSITGELFF	TGTGCCAGCAGGTTTTCGACAGGGTCGATCACCGGGGAGCTGTTTTTT
-	TRBV5-1	TRBJ1-1	-	CASSLSVGATEAFF	TGCGCCAGCAGCTTGAGTGTAGGGGCCACTGAAGCTTTCTTT
-	TRBV19	TRBJ2-7	-	CASRQGFGSYEQYF	TGTGCCAGTAGACAGGGATTCGGTTCCTACGAGCAGTACTTC
-	TRBV3-1/TRBV3-2	TRBJ2-4	-	CASSQDGGARENIQYF	TGTGCCAGCAGCCAAGATGGGGGGGCGAGGGAAAACATTCAGTACTTC
TRBD2	TRBV30	TRBJ2-7	-	CAWKGFYGGVLYEQYF	TGTGCCTGGAAAGGGTTTTACGGGGGGGTGCTCTACGAGCAGTACTTC
TRBD1	TRBV12-5	TRBJ1-3	-	CASGKTGTGGNTIYF	TGTGCTAGTGGAAAAACAGGGACAGGGGGAAACACCATATATTTT
-	TRBV4-1	TRBJ1-1	-	CASSPGNVMAEAFF	TGCGCCAGCAGCCCCGGGAACGTTATGGCTGAAGCTTTCTTT
-	TRBV18	TRBJ1-1	-	CASSPGQMNTEAFF	TGTGCCAGCTCACCAGGACAGATGAACACTGAAGCTTTCTTT
TRBD2	TRBV12-3/TRBV12-4	TRBJ2-7	-	CASRPVGGEQYF	TGTGCCAGCCGCCCCGTGGGGGGGGAGCAGTACTTC
TRBD1	TRBV2	TRBJ1-5	-	CASSGTGGNQPQHF	TGTGCCAGCAGCGGGACAGGGGGCAATCAGCCCCAGCATTTT
-	TRBV5-1	TRBJ1-2	-	CASSLGSTQDYGYTF	TGCGCCAGCAGCTTGGGTTCGACACAAGACTATGGCTACACCTTC
TRBD1	TRBV9	TRBJ1-5	-	CASSSGQLNQPQHF	TGTGCCAGCAGCTCGGGACAGTTGAATCAGCCCCAGCATTTT
TRBD2	TRBV5-1	TRBJ2-1	-	CASSPLQRGSYNEQFF	TGCGCCAGCAGCCCTTTGCAGCGGGGCTCCTACAATGAGCAGTTCTTC
-	TRBV7-6	TRBJ2-5	-	CASSSRQQETQYF	TGTGCCAGCAGCTCTAGACAGCAAGAGACCCAGTACTTC
-	TRBV2	TRBJ2-3	-	CASSRAFPTDTQYF	TGTGCCAGCAGTAGAGCTTTCCCTACAGATACGCAGTATTTT
TRBD1	TRBV4-1	TRBJ2-4	-	CASSQGGDRVAKNIQYF	TGCGCCAGCAGCCAAGGGGGGGACAGGGTAGCCAAAAACATTCAGTACTTC